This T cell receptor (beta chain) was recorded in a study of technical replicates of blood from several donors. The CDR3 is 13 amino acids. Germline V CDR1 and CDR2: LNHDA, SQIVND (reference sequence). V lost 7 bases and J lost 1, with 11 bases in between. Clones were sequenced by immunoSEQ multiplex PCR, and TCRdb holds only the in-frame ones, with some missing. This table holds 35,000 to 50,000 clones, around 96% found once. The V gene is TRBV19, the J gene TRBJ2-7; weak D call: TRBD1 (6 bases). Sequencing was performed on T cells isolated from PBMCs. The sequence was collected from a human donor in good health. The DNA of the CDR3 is TGTGCCAGTAACCAGGGGCGTTCCTACGAGCAGTACTTC. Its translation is CASNQGRSYEQYF.